This T cell receptor (beta chain) was captured by sequencing in a study of human T cells and chemical hapten exposure. Findings of the study overall: The study found that DPC sensitization did not change TCRs above 1 in 1000 frequency.

As to time point: pre-sensitization, week 0. Treatment given: therapeutic diphenylcyclopropenone sensitization with weekly scalp DPC. Whole blood, unfractionated, served as the material for total RNA extraction. This clonotype was detected many times. The antigen remains unidentified. MiXCR was run by TCRdb on the RACE reads, yielding one entry per CDR3 protein. The table lists about 350,000 distinct CDR3 sequences, 5.5% of them singletons. This CDR3 spans 14 amino acids. Trimming at V came to 5 bases and at J to 2 bases, leaving 5 bases not matched to a gene. Sequenced material: whole blood, taken in connection with sensitization to the hapten diphenylcyclopropenone (DPC). This clonotype originated in a woman younger than 30 with alopecia areata. Some clones in this sample may be carry-over from other donors' samples. The chain carries TRBV12-3 or TRBV12-4 and TRBJ2-5, with 7 bases lining up with TRBD1. The CDR3 loop is CASSPTGQQETQYF. The CDR3 region has the DNA TGTGCCAGCAGTCCGACGGGACAGCAAGAGACCCAGTACTTC.